These T cell receptor beta chains were read from a single sample in a study of T cells in Graves' hyperthyroidism and ophthalmopathy. TCRdb reprocessed the multiplex PCR reads via MiXCR and lists one record per CDR3 protein. The sample consists of more than 300,000 distinct CDR3 sequences, roughly a sixth of them appearing once. The source material was blood. The receptors originated from a woman aged 30 to 39 with Graves' hyperthyroidism that later progressed to Graves' ophthalmopathy. CDR3s include the opening cysteine and the closing phenylalanine or tryptophan. The order of the fields is CDR3 protein, D gene, V gene. D genes are given only for firm matches.

CDR3 protein: CSVALISGRRIGELFF
D gene: TRBD2
V gene: TRBV29-1

CDR3 protein: CASSSGYGLGNSPLHF
D gene: -
V gene: TRBV6-2/TRBV6-3

CDR3 protein: CSASRAGAGGETQYF
D gene: TRBD2
V gene: TRBV20-1

CDR3 protein: CASFPEPVANTGELFF
D gene: -
V gene: TRBV2

CDR3 protein: CASRGGNTIYF
D gene: -
V gene: TRBV5-1

CDR3 protein: CASMPLANYGYTF
D gene: -
V gene: TRBV27

CDR3 protein: CSAPTDSGLTNTGELFF
D gene: -
V gene: TRBV20-1

CDR3 protein: CASRLGPGSNEKLFF
D gene: -
V gene: TRBV27

CDR3 protein: CSATSPSGNTQYF
D gene: TRBD2
V gene: TRBV20-1

CDR3 protein: CASSPGLAGPRVGELFF
D gene: TRBD2
V gene: TRBV6-1

CDR3 protein: CASSIPGLSWGGNEKLFF
D gene: -
V gene: TRBV6-5

CDR3 protein: CASRGLSSGANVLTF
D gene: -
V gene: TRBV6-1

CDR3 protein: CASSGWGTRQPQHF
D gene: -
V gene: TRBV2

CDR3 protein: CAGGEGQLTKRETQYF
D gene: -
V gene: TRBV27

CDR3 protein: CASSEAVRPNEKLFF
D gene: -
V gene: TRBV2

CDR3 protein: CASSLIKSEETQYF
D gene: -
V gene: TRBV7-2

CDR3 protein: CASSPGTPSTDTQYF
D gene: -
V gene: TRBV2

CDR3 protein: CASSRNIENTEAFF
D gene: -
V gene: TRBV4-1

CDR3 protein: CSARVSDRAGYTF
D gene: TRBD1
V gene: TRBV20-1

CDR3 protein: CATGHPSSGNTIYF
D gene: -
V gene: TRBV15

CDR3 protein: CASSQEGQGNTEAFF
D gene: TRBD1
V gene: TRBV3-1

CDR3 protein: CASSPPRGGRTDTQYF
D gene: -
V gene: TRBV5-1

CDR3 protein: CASGSTCTLRLAGVSGETQYF
D gene: TRBD2
V gene: TRBV12-5

CDR3 protein: CASSFRSLSGYEQYF
D gene: -
V gene: TRBV27

CDR3 protein: CASSLRVSGGASEQFF
D gene: TRBD2
V gene: TRBV11-2

CDR3 protein: CASSEADRGSAEQFF
D gene: TRBD1
V gene: TRBV6-1

CDR3 protein: CASSARTGGEQFF
D gene: TRBD1
V gene: TRBV9

CDR3 protein: CASSLSGVETEAFF
D gene: -
V gene: TRBV12-3/TRBV12-4

CDR3 protein: CASSHGWASGETQYF
D gene: -
V gene: TRBV4-1

CDR3 protein: CASKQRGTSTDTQYF
D gene: TRBD2
V gene: TRBV27

CDR3 protein: CASRPQGVHEAFF
D gene: TRBD1
V gene: TRBV19